Listed here are 17 T cell receptor beta chains from one sample, sequenced in a study of post-analysis software for immune sequencing data. No antigens are known for them. Presence of unique molecular identifiers characterized the TCR beta cDNA libraries. TCRdb reanalysed the PCR reads using MiXCR and keeps one entry per CDR3 protein. The profile shows some 370,000 distinct CDR3 sequences, roughly 36% of them singletons. Findings and limits, study-wide: Comparison of patients with controls showed about 5 TRBV segments more frequent in patients, TRBV5-6, TRBV5-1 and TRBV20-1 among them.

Sequences were obtained from blood. These receptors came from a girl aged 5-17 years with multiple sclerosis.

The chain combines TRBV7-3 with TRBJ2-4; a weak D match, TRBD2 (6 bases). Trimming left V 3 bases short and J 11 bases short, with 23 bases between. This CDR3 spans 16 amino acids. CDR1 and CDR2 (germline): SGHTA, FQGTGA. The CDR3 sequence: CASSLEEGGRWGVQYF. CDR3 bases: TGTGCCAGCAGCTTGGAGGAGGGTGGCCGCTGGGGCGTTCAGTACTTC.

In nucleotides, the CDR3 is TGTGCCAGCAGCTTCGGGACCTATAATGAAAAACTGTTTTTT. This translates into CASSFGTYNEKLFF. The V and J genes are TRBV7-9 and TRBJ1-4, with D maybe TRBD1 (5 bases). CDR3 length: 14 amino acids. The germline CDR1 and CDR2 sequences are SEHNR and FQNEAQ (reference sequence). Trimming pared 3 bases from V and 4 bases from J, leaving 9 bases between.

The rearrangement links TRBV29-1 to TRBJ2-1, with a possible D match to TRBD2 (6 bases). This CDR3 comprises 13 residues. V was cut by 7 bases and J by 6 bases, with 16 bases left in between. CDR1 is SQVTM and CDR2 is ANQGSEA in the germline V gene. CDR3 nucleotides: TGCAGCGCCGGGACTGGCCTTGTCAATGAGCAGTTCTTC. Translated: CSAGTGLVNEQFF.

This clonotype was picked up many times. The chain combines TRBV5-1 with TRBJ2-7; D may be TRBD1 or TRBD2 (6 bases each). This CDR3 has 13 amino acids. From germline, CDR1 is SGHRS and CDR2 YFSETQ. The V end lost 5 bases, the J end lost 4 bases, and 13 bases lay between the germline ends. This chain's CDR3 is CASRPGAGYEQYF. Here the CDR3 DNA reads TGCGCCAGCAGACCAGGGGCGGGATACGAGCAGTACTTC.

This clonotype showed up many times. This sequence joins TRBV20-1 and TRBJ2-5; the D call may be TRBD1 or TRBD2 (5 bases each). The CDR3 spans 14 residues. V lost 5 bases, J lost 2 bases, and 15 bases lay in between. Germline values: CDR1 DFQATT, CDR2 SNEGSKA (reference sequence). CDR3 loop: CSAGASGLQETQYF. CDR3 DNA sequence: TGCAGTGCTGGGGCCAGCGGCTTACAAGAGACCCAGTACTTC.

The genes are TRBV27 and TRBJ2-3; TRBD2 might be the D (6 bases). The CDR3 extends over 16 amino acids. From germline, CDR1 is MNHEY and CDR2 SMNVEV (reference sequence). V lost 5 bases and J 0 bases, leaving 15 bases between the germline ends. CDR3 sequence (DNA): TGTGCCAGCAGTCCGCTGGGAGGTCGTAGCACAGATACGCAGTATTTT. Its translation is CASSPLGGRSTDTQYF.

This clonotype showed up many times. V and J are TRBV29-1 and TRBJ2-1; D might be TRBD1 or TRBD2, each matching 5 bases. Trimming cost V 5 bases and J 6 bases, with 8 bases left between them. From germline, CDR1 is SQVTM and CDR2 ANQGSEA. CDR3 length equals 11 residues. CDR3 amino acids: CSVIGANEQFF. CDR3 DNA sequence: TGCAGCGTTATCGGGGCCAATGAGCAGTTCTTC.

V gene TRBV4-1 combines with J gene TRBJ2-7; D perhaps matches TRBD1 (6 bases). Trimming stripped 1 base from V and 1 base from J, with 29 bases between. The CDR3 runs 21 residues. Germline V gives CDR1 MGHRA, CDR2 YSYEKL. The DNA of the CDR3 is TGCGCCAGCAGCCAAGCATTCTACTTTACAGGGAAGCAAGAGCCTTCCTACGAGCAGTACTTC. It specifies CASSQAFYFTGKQEPSYEQYF.

This chain joins TRBV7-2 and TRBJ2-7; TRBD2 aligns across 13 bases. CDR1 and CDR2 from the germline V gene are SGHTA and FQGNSA. The CDR3 has 16 amino acids. With V trimmed by 4 bases and J by 6 bases, 9 bases remained unmatched. This CDR3 reads CASSWGLAGRLGEQYF. The CDR3, as DNA: TGTGCCAGCAGCTGGGGACTAGCGGGGCGCTTGGGCGAGCAGTACTTC.

The chain recombines TRBV20-1 with TRBJ2-1, with 7 bases identical to TRBD1. With 0 bases clipped from V and 4 bases from J, the junction kept 6 bases outside the gene matches. The CDR3 sequence is 15 residues long. Looked up from germline, CDR1 is DFQATT and CDR2 is SNEGSKA (reference sequence). The CDR3 spells CSARDPRQGYNEQFF. The CDR3 bases are TGCAGTGCTAGAGATCCGAGACAGGGTTACAATGAGCAGTTCTTC.

On this clonotype itself: A much larger clone lies one base from this, so it may be a read error. This sequence joins TRBV6-2 or TRBV6-3 and TRBJ1-2, with D maybe TRBD1 (6 bases). Trimming removed 2 bases at V and 2 bases at J, with 12 bases between. The germline CDR1 and CDR2 sequences are MNHEY and SVGEGT. The CDR3 spans 15 residues. In nucleotides, the CDR3 is TGTGCCAGCAGTTACCGGTCTGGGGGCAACTATGGCTACACCTTC. Its protein product is CASSYRSGGNYGYTF.

Regarding this clonotype: At one end, the junction sequence differs from germline, possibly due to a read error. The V call is TRBV9, the J call TRBJ2-3, with TRBD1 as a possible D gene (6 bases). The CDR3 is made up of 17 amino acids. Germline loops: CDR1 SGDLS, CDR2 YYNGEE. The DNA for the CDR3 is TGTGCCAACAGCGCCCTGTCAGGGGACCGCAGCACAGATACGCAGTATTTT. The encoded protein is CANSALSGDRSTDTQYF.

The chain is built from TRBV20-1 and TRBJ2-7; 8 nucleotides line up with TRBD2. CDR3 size: 16 residues. J was trimmed by 1 base and V by 3 bases; bases with no gene match: 11. In germline, CDR1 is DFQATT, CDR2 SNEGSKA (reference sequence). The CDR3 DNA follows: TGCAGTGCTAGTTCTTGGCCTAGCGGGCATTCCTACGAGCAGTACTTC. As protein: CSASSWPSGHSYEQYF.

The chain recombines TRBV5-1 with TRBJ2-3; 14 bases line up with TRBD2. From germline, CDR1 is SGHRS and CDR2 YFSETQ. CDR3 length: 16 amino acids. V trimming: 0 bases; J trimming: 6 bases; junction bases outside the gene matches: 3. For the CDR3, the DNA is TGCGCCAGCAGCTTGGATGGGACTAGCGGGGGCGATACGCAGTATTTT. Protein: CASSLDGTSGGDTQYF.

The V call is TRBV7-2, the J call TRBJ2-6; 7 positions agree with TRBD2. Per the germline V gene, CDR1 is SGHTA and CDR2 is FQGNSA. Trimming at V came to 5 bases and at J to 0 bases, leaving 7 bases not matched to a gene. CDR3 size: 17 residues. CDR3 bases: TGTGCCAGCAGCCCGGGGGAGGGCAGCTCTGGGGCCAACGTCCTGACTTTC. Its protein is CASSPGEGSSGANVLTF.

This clonotype has only a few counts. This sequence joins TRBV5-8 and TRBJ1-2; D uncertain. Germline V lookup: CDR1 SGHTS, CDR2 YDEGEE. Between the trimmed V and J ends, which lost 4 bases and 3 bases, there was a span of 16 bases. The CDR3 has 15 amino acids. The CDR3 DNA is TGTGCCAGCAGCATTGTGTCCCGAAGGCACTATGGCTACACCTTC. Protein: CASSIVSRRHYGYTF.

This clonotype came up a few times. This chain connects TRBV7-9 to TRBJ1-2, with TRBD1 identical over 7 bases. With V trimmed by 3 bases and J by 0 bases, 13 bases remained unmatched. Germline CDR1 SEHNR, CDR2 FQNEAQ (reference sequence). The CDR3 has 18 residues. CDR3 nucleotides: TGTGCCAGCAGCTTTATCGTCCATCGGGGACAGACTAACTATGGCTACACCTTC. The encoded protein is CASSFIVHRGQTNYGYTF.